What follows are 2 T cell receptor beta chains derived from one specimen sequenced in a study of shared clonotypes between healthy human individuals. Naive-designated CD8 cells lacked CD45RO, were positively enriched for CCR7, and omitted terminally differentiated effector memory CD45RA+ cells. Repertoires were generated with immunoSEQ multiplex PCR, while TCRdb's copy carries only in-frame clones and drops some. This sample has roughly 600,000 clones, with roughly 98% found just once. The sample taken for sequencing was naive CD8+ T cells sorted from blood. Every receptor here comes from a man aged 25-45 years in good health.

Notes on this clone: The sample contains more than one DNA sequence encoding this CDR3. The gene calls are TRBV27 and TRBJ2-7; tentatively, D is TRBD2 (5 bases). Trimming left V 8 bases short and J 0 bases short, with 5 bases between. Germline-derived CDR1 and CDR2 are MNHEY and SMNVEV (reference sequence). This CDR3 region has 11 residues. The CDR3 loop is CASGSSYEQYF. In DNA, the CDR3 is TGTGCCAGCGGGAGCTCCTACGAGCAGTACTTC.

The chain uses TRBV28 and TRBJ1-1; TRBD1 might be the D (6 bases). CDR1 and CDR2 (germline): MDHEN, SYDVKM. Trimming removed 1 base from V and 4 bases from J, with 10 bases in between. The CDR3 consists of 14 residues. DNA for the CDR3: TGTGCCAGCAGTTTATTGGCAGGGGTCACTGAAGCTTTCTTT. This encodes CASSLLAGVTEAFF.